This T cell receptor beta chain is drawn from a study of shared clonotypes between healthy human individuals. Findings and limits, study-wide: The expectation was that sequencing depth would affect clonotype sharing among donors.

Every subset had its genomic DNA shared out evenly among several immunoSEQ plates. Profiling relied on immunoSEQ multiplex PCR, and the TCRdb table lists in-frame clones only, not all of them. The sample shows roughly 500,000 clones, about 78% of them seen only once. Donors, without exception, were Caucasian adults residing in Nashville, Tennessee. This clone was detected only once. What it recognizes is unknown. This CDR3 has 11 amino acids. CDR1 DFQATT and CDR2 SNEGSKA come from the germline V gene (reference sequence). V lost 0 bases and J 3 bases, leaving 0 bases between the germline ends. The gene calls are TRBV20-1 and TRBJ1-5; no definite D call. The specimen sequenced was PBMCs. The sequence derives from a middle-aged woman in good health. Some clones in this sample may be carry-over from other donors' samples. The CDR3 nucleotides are TGCAGTGCTAGAGACAATCAGCCCCAGCATTTT. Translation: CSARDNQPQHF.